This T cell receptor beta chain derives from a study of siplizumab effects on memory and regulatory T cells. V dropped 0 bases and J dropped 2 bases, with 5 bases sitting between them. There are 13 residues in the CDR3. From germline, CDR1 is SGDLS and CDR2 YYNGEE. This clone has just a few counts. The repertoire was sequenced with immunoSEQ multiplex PCR; TCRdb's copy has only in-frame clones and lacks some. Altogether approximately 84,000 clones are present, roughly 94% being singletons, with the ten largest covering less than 20%. V is TRBV9 and J is TRBJ1-1, with D uncertain. The sequencing sample was made of CD8+ T cells sorted from blood. The source is a human donor in good health. The CDR3 sequence: CASSVVSNTEAFF. CDR3 nucleotides: TGTGCCAGCAGCGTAGTATCCAACACTGAAGCTTTCTTT.